This is a list of T cell receptor beta chains from one sample in a study of vaccination effects on CD4 cells after COVID-19. This table comes from immunoSEQ multiplex PCR, and its TCRdb copy is limited to in-frame clones, with some not included. The sample has around 67,000 clones; approximately 81% are singletons. These TCRs' antigens remain unknown. Sample: CD4+ T cells from PBMCs cultured with HCoV-229E spike peptides, taken after COVID-19 vaccination. All receptors derive from a human donor who received a COVID-19 vaccine. Both conserved end residues are part of each CDR3. The D gene is left open where the match is weak. A row's size may be missing; if present it is once, few, many or a size class.

>TRBJ1-2|.|.|TRBV7-3
CASSLLGGVPYGYTF
TGTGCCAGCAGCTTACTTGGGGGGGTCCCCTATGGCTACACCTTC
>TRBJ1-1|TRBD1|few|TRBV29-1
CSVDGTGSGEAFF
TGCAGCGTTGATGGGACAGGGAGCGGGGAAGCTTTCTTT
>TRBJ2-2|TRBD2|.|TRBV5-1
CASTALGAREGGELFF
TGCGCCAGTACCGCTTTGGGAGCCAGGGAGGGCGGGGAGCTGTTTTTT
>TRBJ1-1|.|once|TRBV2
CASSVGLTNTEAFF
TGTGCCAGCAGTGTGGGCCTAACGAACACTGAAGCTTTCTTT
>TRBJ2-1|.|.|TRBV28
CASSLLPGASSYNEQFF
TGTGCCAGCAGTTTACTCCCGGGAGCTAGCTCCTACAATGAGCAGTTCTTC
>TRBJ1-6|.|.|TRBV6-5
CASSSPAGGSPLHF
TGTGCCAGCAGTTCCCCTGCAGGTGGCTCACCCCTCCACTTT
>TRBJ1-1|.|few|TRBV7-2
CASSLVFGVNTEAFF
TGTGCCAGCAGCTTAGTGTTCGGGGTTAACACTGAAGCTTTCTTT
>TRBJ2-1|.|.|TRBV3-1/TRBV3-2
CASSQGLDNEQFF
TGTGCCAGCAGCCAAGGACTAGACAATGAGCAGTTCTTC
>TRBJ1-4|.|.|TRBV7-9
CASSLLAGGSGEKLFF
TGTGCCAGCAGCTTACTAGCCGGGGGAAGTGGCGAAAAACTGTTTTTT
>TRBJ1-2|TRBD1|.|TRBV4-1
CASSQRQGGGYTF
TGCGCCAGCAGCCAACGACAGGGTGGAGGCTACACCTTC
>TRBJ1-2|.|.|TRBV7-2
CASSLPHKYGYTF
TGTGCCAGCAGCTTACCCCACAAGTATGGCTACACCTTC
>TRBJ2-5|.|.|TRBV9
CASSVDAGQETQYF
TGTGCCAGCAGCGTAGATGCCGGCCAGGAGACCCAGTACTTC
>TRBJ1-1|.|.|TRBV12-3/TRBV12-4
CASSPWRNTEAFF
TGTGCCAGCAGTCCCTGGAGGAACACTGAAGCTTTCTTT
>TRBJ1-4|.|.|TRBV5-6
CASSLLAGWSDSTNEKLFF
TGTGCCAGCAGCTTGTTAGCAGGGTGGTCGGACTCAACTAATGAAAAACTGTTTTTT
>TRBJ1-2|TRBD1|.|TRBV28
CASSLGTASNYGYTF
TGTGCCAGCAGTTTAGGGACAGCTTCTAACTATGGCTACACCTTC
>TRBJ1-1|.|.|TRBV7-2
CASSFSRNEAFF
TGTGCCAGCAGCTTTAGCAGGAATGAAGCTTTCTTT
>TRBJ2-3|.|.|TRBV5-1
CASSLADYRAIDTQYF
TGCGCCAGCAGCTTGGCTGATTACAGGGCGATAGATACGCAGTATTTT
>TRBJ2-5|.|.|TRBV4-2
CASSPKLNQETQYF
TGTGCCAGCAGCCCAAAGCTGAACCAAGAGACCCAGTACTTC